One sample yielded the 10 T cell receptor beta chains listed below, sequenced in a study of OX40 agonist ivuxolimab in advanced cancers. Libraries were prepared through the immunoSEQ multiplex PCR assay. Entries here come from immuneACCESS through TCRdb and include only in-frame sequences with V and J called. Some clones fail to appear in such tables; in the studies checked, an unresolved V gene covers under half of the shortfall, and the cause of the remainder is unknown. This sample is represented by tens of thousands of clones; 70% to 90% of them were singletons. The top ten constitute around 0.29% of the sample. The sample was CD4+ or CD8+ T cells sorted from blood, taken in a trial of the OX40 agonist ivuxolimab. The receptor set was obtained from an adult with an advanced solid tumor such as melanoma, head and neck, liver or kidney cancer.

This clone was detected only once. The CDR3 bases are TGTGCCAGCAGCCGTAAGGGGCCTACCTACGAGCAGTACTTC. Its protein product is CASSRKGPTYEQYF. This rearrangement joins TRBV6-5 to TRBJ2-7; possible D gene TRBD1, 5 bases. V lost 6 bases and J lost 2, with 14 bases in between. In germline, CDR1 is MNHEY, CDR2 SVGAGI. The CDR3 sequence is 14 residues long.

The gene calls are TRBV6-1 and TRBJ2-3; D unclear. The CDR3 has 17 residues. V was shortened by 4 bases and J by 0 bases, with 17 bases between the two germline ends. Germline V lookup: CDR1 MNHNS, CDR2 SASEGT. This CDR3 is CASSGLKVRTSTDTQYF. Here the CDR3 DNA reads TGTGCCAGCAGTGGTCTCAAAGTGAGAACTAGCACAGATACGCAGTATTTT.

The rearrangement joins TRBV10-3 to TRBJ1-2, with 9 bases lining up with TRBD1. Germline V gives CDR1 ENHRY, CDR2 SYGVKD. This CDR3 comprises 15 residues. J gave up 0 bases and V 6 bases, and 5 bases lay outside the gene matches. The CDR3: CAIRQGAEANYGYTF. CDR3 coding DNA: TGTGCCATCAGACAGGGGGCGGAAGCTAACTATGGCTACACCTTC.

The chain couples TRBV9 to TRBJ2-1; 7 bases match TRBD2. Trimming removed 4 bases from V and 7 bases from J; junction bases left unmatched: 5. CDR3 length equals 13 residues. Germline V lookup: CDR1 SGDLS, CDR2 YYNGEE. CDR3 protein: CASSRLLANEQFF. The CDR3 nucleotides read TGTGCCAGCAGCCGATTACTAGCGAATGAGCAGTTCTTC.

The chain is built from TRBV7-9 and TRBJ1-1; a possible D gene is TRBD1 (5 bases). From germline, CDR1 is SEHNR and CDR2 FQNEAQ (reference sequence). The CDR3 loop spans 13 amino acids. The V gene lost 3 bases and the J gene lost 7 bases, with 12 bases spanning the gap. CDR3 sequence: CASSFYSGSEAFF. CDR3 nucleotides: TGTGCCAGCAGCTTTTATTCAGGGAGTGAAGCTTTCTTT.

This rearrangement joins TRBV28 to TRBJ1-2, with D possibly matching TRBD1 (6 bases). CDR3 length: 15 residues. V was clipped by 5 bases and J by 4 bases, with 17 bases between them. Germline values: CDR1 MDHEN, CDR2 SYDVKM. The CDR3, as DNA: TGTGCCAGCAGTCCTAGACAGGAGGCCGGCTATGGCTACACCTTC. Translating it yields CASSPRQEAGYGYTF.

The chain uses TRBV5-1 and TRBJ2-3; 9 bases match TRBD2. With V trimmed by 0 bases and J by 3 bases, 17 bases remained unmatched. The CDR3 runs 20 residues. Germline V lookup: CDR1 SGHRS, CDR2 YFSETQ. The DNA for the CDR3 is TGCGCCAGCAGCTTGGCAATAGCGGGAGATAGTTATTTCCGGACAGATACGCAGTATTTT. The encoded protein is CASSLAIAGDSYFRTDTQYF.

This chain connects TRBV9 to TRBJ2-1; 12 nucleotides align to TRBD2. The CDR3 has 18 residues. CDR1 SGDLS and CDR2 YYNGEE come from the germline V gene. V lost 4 bases, J lost 7 bases, and 15 bases stayed unmatched. As DNA, the CDR3 is TGTGCCAGCAGCACCACCCCCCTCCTAGCGGGAGGGCCTAATGAGCAGTTCTTC. It encodes CASSTTPLLAGGPNEQFF.

The V call is TRBV28, the J call TRBJ1-5; D remains ambiguous. The CDR3 consists of 15 residues. Germline loops: CDR1 MDHEN, CDR2 SYDVKM. Trimming pared 2 bases from V and 0 bases from J, leaving 8 bases between. CDR3 DNA sequence: TGTGCCAGCAGTTTACAGACGTATAGCAATCAGCCCCAGCATTTT. Encoded protein: CASSLQTYSNQPQHF. The full variable domain, rest sourced from reference TRBV28 and TRBJ1-5, is DVKVTQSSRYLVKRTGEKVFLECVQDMDHENMFWYRQDPGLGLRLIYFSYDVKMKEKGDIPEGYSVSREKKERFSLILESASTNQTSMYLCASSLQTYSNQPQHFGDGTRLSIL.

This chain links TRBV11-1 with TRBJ1-3; no reliable D call. From germline, CDR1 is SGHAT and CDR2 FQDESV (reference sequence). The V and J ends lost 5 bases and 4 bases respectively, with 6 bases between them. CDR3 size: 12 residues. CDR3 sequence (DNA): TGTGCCAGCAGCCGAACAGGAAACACCATATATTTT. It encodes CASSRTGNTIYF.